One and the same sample provided the 21 T cell receptor beta chains below, sequenced in a study of blood T cells in healthy people across ages. Primed by a sample-barcoded 5' primer and a J-beta primer mix, a second PCR proceeded for roughly 6 to 12 cycles. Via MiXCR, TCRdb re-called the 5' RACE reads, giving one row per CDR3 protein. In the table there are roughly 2 million distinct CDR3 sequences, approximately 50% of which are singletons. Sample: blood. Receptors were obtained from a woman in her 40s in good health.

This clonotype has only one observation. The genes are TRBV25-1 and TRBJ2-7, with D unclear. V lost 6 bases and J lost 2, with 14 bases in between. This CDR3 spans 14 amino acids. Per germline, CDR1 MGHDK and CDR2 SYGVNS. The CDR3, as DNA: TGTGCCAGCAGCCAAGAGCCCTTCCCCTACGAGCAGTACTTC. Its protein is CASSQEPFPYEQYF.

This clonotype came up many times. The chain employs TRBV27 and TRBJ2-3; the D call may be TRBD1 or TRBD2 (5 bases each). From germline, CDR1 is MNHEY and CDR2 SMNVEV (reference sequence). This CDR3 contains 13 residues. The V gene lost 5 bases and the J gene lost 6 bases, with 12 bases spanning the gap. The CDR3 DNA reads TGTGCCAGCAGTCCGGGGACGAGGGATACGCAGTATTTT. Protein product: CASSPGTRDTQYF.

The genes are TRBV29-1 and TRBJ2-7; weak D call: TRBD2 (6 bases). The CDR3 contains 13 residues. Germline CDR1 and CDR2: SQVTM and ANQGSEA. Trimming removed 5 bases from V and 2 bases from J, with 13 bases in between. Here the CDR3 reads CSVLGGVTYEQYF. In nucleotides, the CDR3 is TGCAGCGTTCTCGGGGGAGTTACCTACGAGCAGTACTTC.

V is TRBV3-1 and J is TRBJ2-1; D gene uncertain. Trimming took off 1 base at V and 11 bases at J, with 9 bases between the two ends. The CDR3 covers 12 residues. Germline CDR1 reads LGHDT; CDR2 reads YNNKEL (reference sequence). The CDR3 protein is CASSQGAAKQFF. CDR3 sequence (DNA): TGTGCCAGCAGCCAAGGGGCCGCTAAGCAGTTCTTC.

This rearrangement joins TRBV6-4 to TRBJ2-5; tentative D call: TRBD1 (5 bases). CDR3 length: 14 residues. Germline V gives CDR1 MRHNA, CDR2 SNTAGT. Trimming removed 2 bases at V and 2 bases at J, with 9 bases between. CDR3 in amino acids: CASSDRAGQETQYF. In DNA form, the CDR3 reads TGTGCCAGCAGTGACCGGGCAGGGCAAGAGACCCAGTACTTC.

V is TRBV10-3 and J is TRBJ2-5; D is ambiguous. V was cut by 4 bases and J by 3 bases, with 9 bases left in between. The CDR3 has 13 residues. Germline V gives CDR1 ENHRY, CDR2 SYGVKD. CDR3 DNA sequence: TGTGCCATCAGTGGTACAGCGAAAGAGACCCAGTACTTC. Its translation: CAISGTAKETQYF.

This clonotype turned up a few times. The chain is built from TRBV20-1 and TRBJ2-5; the match to TRBD2 covers 15 bases. The CDR3 sequence is 20 residues long. Trimming removed 0 bases from V and 7 bases from J; junction bases left unmatched: 18. The germline V gene has CDR1 DFQATT and CDR2 SNEGSKA (reference sequence). CDR3 protein: CSAREGLAGGDVRVTGTQYF. CDR3 nucleotides: TGCAGTGCTAGAGAGGGACTAGCGGGGGGCGACGTAAGAGTGACCGGGACCCAGTACTTC.

This clonotype was counted between two and nine times. The chain employs TRBV24-1 and TRBJ2-5; the D call may be TRBD1 or TRBD2 (5 bases each). The V gene lost 3 bases and the J gene lost 5 bases, with 9 bases spanning the gap. Per germline, CDR1 KGHDR and CDR2 SFDVKD. The CDR3 is 13 amino acids. CDR3 protein: CATSDLWDETQYF. The CDR3 region has the DNA TGTGCCACCAGTGATCTTTGGGACGAGACCCAGTACTTC.

The chain employs TRBV7-3 and TRBJ2-3; D remains unclear. The length of the CDR3 is 15 residues. Germline V lookup: CDR1 SGHTA, CDR2 FQGTGA. V lost 5 bases to trimming and J lost 6 bases, with 18 bases between them. The chain's CDR3 is CASSPIPEDGDTQYF. The CDR3 DNA reads TGTGCCAGCAGCCCCATTCCCGAGGATGGGGATACGCAGTATTTT. Full variable domain (missing parts from reference TRBV7-3 and TRBJ2-3): GAGVSQTPSNKVTEKGKYVELRCDPISGHTALYWYRQSLGQGPEFLIYFQGTGAADDSGLPNDRFFAVRPEGSVSTLKIQRTERGDSAVYLCASSPIPEDGDTQYFGPGTRLTVL.

The chain employs TRBV11-2 and TRBJ2-5, with 9 bases fitting TRBD2. The CDR3 is 16 amino acids. V trimming: 5 bases; J trimming: 2 bases; junction bases outside the gene matches: 9. Germline V gene lookup returns CDR1 SGHAT and CDR2 FQNNGV. The CDR3 region has the DNA TGTGCCAGCAGCGCCAGGCTAGCGGGGCTTCAAGAGACCCAGTACTTC. Its translation: CASSARLAGLQETQYF.

This clonotype was detected only a few times. This chain links TRBV13 with TRBJ2-3; 16 bases fit TRBD2. CDR3 length: 18 amino acids. CDR1 is PRHDT, CDR2 FYEKMQ, per germline (reference sequence). J was trimmed by 0 bases and V by 5 bases; bases with no gene match: 5. The DNA for the CDR3 is TGTGCCAGCAGCCCGGGGACTAGCGGGGGGGCTAGCACAGATACGCAGTATTTT. This translates into CASSPGTSGGASTDTQYF.

This rearrangement joins TRBV3-1 to TRBJ1-6; D unresolved. The germline V gene encodes CDR1 LGHDT and CDR2 YNNKEL (reference sequence). The CDR3 covers 13 residues. The V end lost 2 bases, the J end lost 10 bases, and 9 bases lay between the germline ends. As DNA, the CDR3 is TGTGCCAGCAGCCAACCCCCTGAATCACCCCTCCACTTT. Translation gives CASSQPPESPLHF. Looking up the rest from reference TRBV3-1 and TRBJ1-6 gives the full variable domain: DTAVSQTPKYLVTQMGNDKSIKCEQNLGHDTMYWYKQDSKKFLKIMFSYNNKELIINETVPNRFSPKSPDKAHLNLHINSLELGDSAVYFCASSQPPESPLHFGNGTRLTVT.

This chain links TRBV27 with TRBJ2-3; 10 bases match TRBD2. Germline V gene sequence: CDR1 MNHEY, CDR2 SMNVEV (reference sequence). CDR3 length: 16 residues. V shed 5 bases and J 7 bases; nucleotides not matched to a gene: 12. The CDR3 DNA follows: TGTGCCAGCAGTCCTCTGTCTAGCGGGGGCCCATATACGCAGTATTTT. Its protein is CASSPLSSGGPYTQYF.

CDR3: CASSQVYRATEAFF. For the CDR3, the DNA is TGCGCCAGCAGCCAAGTATACAGGGCCACTGAAGCTTTCTTT. The chain combines TRBV4-3 with TRBJ1-1, with D possibly being TRBD1 (6 bases). Germline CDR1 is LGHNA and CDR2 is YSLEER. The V gene lost 1 base and the J gene lost 4 bases, with 10 bases spanning the gap. The CDR3 spans 14 residues.

In this sample, this clonotype turned up many times. The chain uses TRBV11-1 and TRBJ2-1; the match to TRBD2 covers 14 bases. Germline lookup yields CDR1 SGHAT and CDR2 FQDESV (reference sequence). CDR3 size: 17 residues. The V and J ends lost 5 bases and 7 bases, in that order; junction bases with no gene match: 10. CDR3 region: CASSGRLAGGPRNEQFF. The CDR3 DNA sequence: TGTGCCAGCAGCGGACGACTAGCGGGGGGGCCTAGAAATGAGCAGTTCTTC.

The V call is TRBV29-1, the J call TRBJ2-1, with 7 bases matching TRBD1. The germline V gene has CDR1 SQVTM and CDR2 ANQGSEA. V dropped 0 bases and J dropped 0; count of bases not matched to a gene: 8. The CDR3 is 17 residues long. CDR3 nucleotides: TGCAGCGTTGAAGAGAGGAGACAGGGACCCTCCTACAATGAGCAGTTCTTC. Translated: CSVEERRQGPSYNEQFF.

The chain uses TRBV3-1 and TRBJ2-2; D gene uncertain. V dropped 1 base and J dropped 2 bases, with 8 bases sitting between them. This CDR3 has 15 amino acids. CDR1 is LGHDT, CDR2 YNNKEL, per germline (reference sequence). The CDR3, as DNA: TGTGCCAGCAGCCAAGGATTCGGAAACACCGGGGAGCTGTTTTTT. Its protein product is CASSQGFGNTGELFF.

V is TRBV28 and J is TRBJ2-7; 10 bases are shared with TRBD2. Germline assignment: CDR1 MDHEN and CDR2 SYDVKM. V gave up 5 bases and J gave up 2 bases; unmatched junction bases: 3. The CDR3 contains 14 residues. In nucleotides, the CDR3 is TGTGCCAGCAGTACTAGCGGGGATACCTACGAGCAGTACTTC. Its protein product is CASSTSGDTYEQYF.

The chain has TRBV20-1 and TRBJ1-6; no definite D call. The CDR3 covers 18 residues. Germline CDR1 DFQATT, CDR2 SNEGSKA (reference sequence). V lost 0 bases and J 0 bases, leaving 15 bases between the germline ends. This CDR3 reads CSARDHRSTSSYNSPLHF. In DNA, the CDR3 is TGCAGTGCTAGAGATCATAGATCGACGAGCTCCTATAATTCACCCCTCCACTTT.

A few counts support this clonotype. The chain uses TRBV7-2 and TRBJ2-5, with TRBD1 identical over 12 bases. V was pared by 5 bases and J by 6 bases, with 10 bases of the junction left unmatched. The germline CDR1 and CDR2 sequences are SGHTA and FQGNSA. This CDR3 contains 16 residues. The CDR3 DNA is TGTGCCAGCAGCCAAGAAGGGACAGGGGGCTTGAAGACCCAGTACTTC. This sequence encodes CASSQEGTGGLKTQYF.

The table lists this clonotype with a few counts. This chain connects TRBV6-1 to TRBJ2-1; no clear D gene. This CDR3 region has 12 residues. Deletions cut 1 base from V and 6 bases from J, with 4 bases between. Germline-derived CDR1 and CDR2 are MNHNS and SASEGT. CDR3 loop: CASSEVSNEQFF. CDR3 bases: TGTGCCAGCAGTGAAGTTAGCAATGAGCAGTTCTTC.